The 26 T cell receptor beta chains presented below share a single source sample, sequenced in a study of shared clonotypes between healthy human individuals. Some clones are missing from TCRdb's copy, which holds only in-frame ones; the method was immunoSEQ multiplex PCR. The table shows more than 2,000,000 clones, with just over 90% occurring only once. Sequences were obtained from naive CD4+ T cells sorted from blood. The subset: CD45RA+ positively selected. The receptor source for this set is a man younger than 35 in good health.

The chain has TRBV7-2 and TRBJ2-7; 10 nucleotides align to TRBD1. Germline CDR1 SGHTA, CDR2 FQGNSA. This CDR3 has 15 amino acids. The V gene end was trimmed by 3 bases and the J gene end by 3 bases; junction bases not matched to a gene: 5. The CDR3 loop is CASSFRGQGNYEQYF. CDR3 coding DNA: TGTGCCAGCAGCTTTAGGGGACAGGGGAACTACGAGCAGTACTTC.

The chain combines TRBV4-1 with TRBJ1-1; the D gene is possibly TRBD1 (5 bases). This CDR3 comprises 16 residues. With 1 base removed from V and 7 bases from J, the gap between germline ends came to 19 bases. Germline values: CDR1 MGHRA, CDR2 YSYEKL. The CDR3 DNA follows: TGCGCCAGCAGCCAAGGAGACCGGGGGACCGACGGTGAAGCTTTCTTT. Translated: CASSQGDRGTDGEAFF.

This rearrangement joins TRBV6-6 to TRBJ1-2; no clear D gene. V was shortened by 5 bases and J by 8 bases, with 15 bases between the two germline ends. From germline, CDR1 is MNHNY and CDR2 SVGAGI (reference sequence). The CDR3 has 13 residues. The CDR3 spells CASSARETQGYTF. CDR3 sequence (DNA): TGTGCCAGCAGTGCCCGGGAGACACAGGGCTACACCTTC.

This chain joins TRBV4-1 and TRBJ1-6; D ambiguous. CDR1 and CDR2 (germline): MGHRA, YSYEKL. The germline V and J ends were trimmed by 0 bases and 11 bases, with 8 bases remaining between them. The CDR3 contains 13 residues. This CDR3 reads CASSQDRVPPLHF. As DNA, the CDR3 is TGCGCCAGCAGCCAAGATAGGGTTCCACCCCTCCACTTT.

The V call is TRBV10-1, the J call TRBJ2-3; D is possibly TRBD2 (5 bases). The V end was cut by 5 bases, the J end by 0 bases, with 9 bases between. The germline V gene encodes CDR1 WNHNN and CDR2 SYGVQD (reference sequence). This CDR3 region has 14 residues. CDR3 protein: CASSPASSTDTQYF. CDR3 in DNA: TGCGCCAGCAGTCCGGCTAGCAGCACAGATACGCAGTATTTT.

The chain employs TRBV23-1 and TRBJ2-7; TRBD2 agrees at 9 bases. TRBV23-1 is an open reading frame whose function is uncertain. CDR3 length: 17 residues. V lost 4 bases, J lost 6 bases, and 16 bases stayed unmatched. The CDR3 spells CASSPYPRLAALFEQYF. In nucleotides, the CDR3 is TGCGCCAGCAGTCCGTATCCTAGACTAGCGGCATTATTCGAGCAGTACTTC.

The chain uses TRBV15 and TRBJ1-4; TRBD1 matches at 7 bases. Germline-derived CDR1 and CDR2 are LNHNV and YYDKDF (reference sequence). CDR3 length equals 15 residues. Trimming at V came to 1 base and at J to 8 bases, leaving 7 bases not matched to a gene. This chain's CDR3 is CATSRVGQTEEKLFF. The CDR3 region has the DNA TGTGCCACCAGCAGAGTGGGACAGACCGAGGAAAAACTGTTTTTT.

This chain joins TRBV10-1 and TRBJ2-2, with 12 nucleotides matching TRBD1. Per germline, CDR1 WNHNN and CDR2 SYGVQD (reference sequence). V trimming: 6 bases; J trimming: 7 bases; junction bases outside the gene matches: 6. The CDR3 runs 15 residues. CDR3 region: CASRPGTGGSGELFF. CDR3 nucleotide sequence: TGCGCCAGCAGACCCGGGACAGGGGGCAGCGGGGAGCTGTTTTTT.

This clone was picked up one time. The CDR3 DNA reads TGTGCCTGGCGCGGGGGCTGGGGGGGAATAGAGGGCTACACCTTC. Translation: CAWRGGWGGIEGYTF. The chain joins TRBV30 to TRBJ1-2; perhaps TRBD1 as D (6 bases). Germline V gene data show CDR1 as GTSNPN and CDR2 as SVGIG (reference sequence). V lost 5 bases, J lost 8 bases, and 24 bases lay in between. The CDR3 length is 15 residues.

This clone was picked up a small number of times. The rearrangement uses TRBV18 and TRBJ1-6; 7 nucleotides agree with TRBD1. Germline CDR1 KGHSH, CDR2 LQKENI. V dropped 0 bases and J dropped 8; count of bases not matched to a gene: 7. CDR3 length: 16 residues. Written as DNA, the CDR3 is TGTGCCAGCTCACCACCGCAGGGGGGATTCGATTCACCCCTCCACTTT. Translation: CASSPPQGGFDSPLHF.

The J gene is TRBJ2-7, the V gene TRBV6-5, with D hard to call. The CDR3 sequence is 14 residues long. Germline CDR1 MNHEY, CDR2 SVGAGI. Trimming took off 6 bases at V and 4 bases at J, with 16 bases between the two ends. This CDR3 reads CASSTRLGPYEQYF. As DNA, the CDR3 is TGTGCCAGCAGCACCCGCCTAGGACCTTACGAGCAGTACTTC.

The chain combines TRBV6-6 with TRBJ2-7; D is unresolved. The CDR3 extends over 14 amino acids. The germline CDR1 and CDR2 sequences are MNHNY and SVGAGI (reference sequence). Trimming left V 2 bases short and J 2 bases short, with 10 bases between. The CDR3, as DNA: TGTGCCAGCAGTTACGGCCCAAATCCCTACGAGCAGTACTTC. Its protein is CASSYGPNPYEQYF.

The CDR3 here is CAWSTGGDSNQPQHF. The CDR3, as DNA: TGTGCCTGGAGTACGGGTGGTGATAGCAATCAGCCCCAGCATTTT. The chain uses TRBV30 and TRBJ1-5, with D uncertain. The CDR3 runs 15 residues. With 2 bases removed from V and 0 bases from J, the gap between germline ends came to 11 bases. From germline, CDR1 is GTSNPN and CDR2 SVGIG (reference sequence).

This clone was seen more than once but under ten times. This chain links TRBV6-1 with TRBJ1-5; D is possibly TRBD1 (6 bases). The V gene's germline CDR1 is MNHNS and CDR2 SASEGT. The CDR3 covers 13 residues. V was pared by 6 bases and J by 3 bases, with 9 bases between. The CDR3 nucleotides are TGTGCCAGCAGGCAGGGGAACAATCAGCCCCAGCATTTT. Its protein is CASRQGNNQPQHF.

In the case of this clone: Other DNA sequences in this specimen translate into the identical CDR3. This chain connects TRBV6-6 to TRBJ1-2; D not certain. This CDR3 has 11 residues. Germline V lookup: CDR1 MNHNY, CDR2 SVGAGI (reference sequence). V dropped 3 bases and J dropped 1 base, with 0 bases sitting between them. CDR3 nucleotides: TGTGCCAGCAGTTATAACTATGGCTACACCTTC. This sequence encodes CASSYNYGYTF.

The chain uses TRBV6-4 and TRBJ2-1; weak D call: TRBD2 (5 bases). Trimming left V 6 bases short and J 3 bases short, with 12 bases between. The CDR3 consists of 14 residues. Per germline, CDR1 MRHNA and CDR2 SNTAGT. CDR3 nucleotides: TGTGCCAGCAGCACGGGGTTAGGCTACAATGAGCAGTTCTTC. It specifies CASSTGLGYNEQFF.

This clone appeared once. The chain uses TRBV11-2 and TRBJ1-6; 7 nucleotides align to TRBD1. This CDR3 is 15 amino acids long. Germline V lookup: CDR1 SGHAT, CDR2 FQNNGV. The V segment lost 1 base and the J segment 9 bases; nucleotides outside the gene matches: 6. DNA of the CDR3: TGTGCCAGCAGCTTAGGAGACAGGGCATTTTCACCCCTCCACTTT. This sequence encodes CASSLGDRAFSPLHF. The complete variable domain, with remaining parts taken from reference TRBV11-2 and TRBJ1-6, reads EAGVAQSPRYKIIEKRQSVAFWCNPISGHATLYWYQQILGQGPKLLIQFQNNGVVDDSQLPKDRFSAERLKGVDSTLKIQPAKLEDSAVYLCASSLGDRAFSPLHFGNGTRLTVT.

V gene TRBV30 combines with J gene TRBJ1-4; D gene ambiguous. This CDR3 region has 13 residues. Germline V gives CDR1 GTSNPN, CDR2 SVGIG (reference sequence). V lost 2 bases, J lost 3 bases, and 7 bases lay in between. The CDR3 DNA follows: TGTGCCTGGAGTCCTATGGCTAATGAAAAACTGTTTTTT. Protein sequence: CAWSPMANEKLFF.

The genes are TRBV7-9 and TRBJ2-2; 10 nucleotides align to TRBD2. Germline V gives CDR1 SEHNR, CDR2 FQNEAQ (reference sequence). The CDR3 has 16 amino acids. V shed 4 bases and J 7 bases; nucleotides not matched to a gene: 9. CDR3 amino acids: CASSSSAGGRGGELFF. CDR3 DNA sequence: TGTGCCAGCAGCTCATCAGCGGGAGGGCGCGGCGGGGAGCTGTTTTTT.

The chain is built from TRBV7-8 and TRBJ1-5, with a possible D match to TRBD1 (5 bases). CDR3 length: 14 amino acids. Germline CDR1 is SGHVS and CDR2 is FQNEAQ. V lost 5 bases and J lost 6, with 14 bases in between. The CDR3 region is CASSPGGQGQPQHF. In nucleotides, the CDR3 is TGTGCCAGCAGCCCGGGAGGGCAGGGTCAGCCCCAGCATTTT.

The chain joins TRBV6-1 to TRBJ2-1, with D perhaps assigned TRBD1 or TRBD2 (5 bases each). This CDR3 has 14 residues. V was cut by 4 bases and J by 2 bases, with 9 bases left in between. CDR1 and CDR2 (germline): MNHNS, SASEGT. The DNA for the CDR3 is TGTGCCAGCAGTGGAGGGGTCCCCTACAATGAGCAGTTCTTC. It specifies CASSGGVPYNEQFF.

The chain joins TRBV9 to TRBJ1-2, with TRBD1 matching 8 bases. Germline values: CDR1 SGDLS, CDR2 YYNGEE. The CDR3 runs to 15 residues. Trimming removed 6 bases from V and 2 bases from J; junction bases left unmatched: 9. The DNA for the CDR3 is TGTGCCAGCACCCCGGGCAGGGGGCTGAACTATGGCTACACCTTC. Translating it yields CASTPGRGLNYGYTF.

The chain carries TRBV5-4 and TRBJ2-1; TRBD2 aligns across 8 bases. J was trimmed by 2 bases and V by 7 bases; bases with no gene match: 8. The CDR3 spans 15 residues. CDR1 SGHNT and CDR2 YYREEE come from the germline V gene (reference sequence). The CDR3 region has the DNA TGTGCCAGCCGAGGGGTAGCGGGAACCTACAATGAGCAGTTCTTC. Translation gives CASRGVAGTYNEQFF. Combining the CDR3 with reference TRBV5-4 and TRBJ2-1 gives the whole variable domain ETGVTQSPTHLIKTRGQQVTLRCSSQSGHNTVSWYQQALGQGPQFIFQYYREEENGRGNFPPRFSGLQFPNYSSELNVNALELDDSALYLCASRGVAGTYNEQFFGPGTRLTVL.

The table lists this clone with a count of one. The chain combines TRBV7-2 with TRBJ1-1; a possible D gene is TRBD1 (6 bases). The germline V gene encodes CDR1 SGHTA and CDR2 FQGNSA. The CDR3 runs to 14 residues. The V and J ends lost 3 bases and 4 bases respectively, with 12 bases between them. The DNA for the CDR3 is TGTGCCAGCAGCTTTTTAGGGGGGGGCACTGAAGCTTTCTTT. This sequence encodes CASSFLGGGTEAFF.

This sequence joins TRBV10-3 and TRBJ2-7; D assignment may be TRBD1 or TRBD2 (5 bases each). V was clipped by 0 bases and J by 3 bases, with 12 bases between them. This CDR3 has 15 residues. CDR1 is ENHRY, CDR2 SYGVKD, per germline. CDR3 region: CAISESTPGGYEQYF. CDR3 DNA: TGTGCCATCAGTGAGTCGACTCCTGGGGGCTACGAGCAGTACTTC.

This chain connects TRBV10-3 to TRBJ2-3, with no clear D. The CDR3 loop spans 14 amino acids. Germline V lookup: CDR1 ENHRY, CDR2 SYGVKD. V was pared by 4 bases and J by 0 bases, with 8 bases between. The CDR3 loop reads CAISGSRSTDTQYF. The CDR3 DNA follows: TGTGCCATCAGTGGTAGCAGAAGCACAGATACGCAGTATTTT.